The T cell receptor beta chain under discussion was sequenced for a study of T-cell memory formation after mild COVID-19. This clonotype has more than one count but fewer than ten. TCRdb re-derived calls from the 5' RACE reads in MiXCR, one entry per CDR3 protein. The repertoire holds fewer than 450,000 distinct CDR3 sequences, with around 24% as singletons. The CDR3 totals 16 residues. The V and J ends lost 5 bases and 4 bases respectively, with 20 bases between them. Per germline, CDR1 SGHTA and CDR2 FQGTGA. J is TRBJ1-2 and V is TRBV7-3, with D possibly TRBD1 on 6 matching bases. The source is an adult woman who had mild COVID-19 (a few samples of this study predate the infection). Cell type and time point are not known. The material sequenced was PBMCs or a T cell subset sorted from them (not recorded which). The CDR3 region has the DNA TGTGCCAGCAGCCCCCTACCATCAACAGGGAGCTATGGCTACACCTTC. It codes for CASSPLPSTGSYGYTF.